The subject of this entry is one TCR beta chain. It lacks a known antigen. No quality values exist for individual bases; no much larger clone is one base distant. This specimen belongs to a study of blood T cell repertoires in COVID-19 (dated by TCRdb to about 2020). Describing the broader study: Samples covering the acute and convalescent phases of COVID-19 were provided by collaborators in the United States, Italy and Spain. The prospective study material was composed of cDNA or gDNA derived from T cells, B-cell-depleted T cells, or PBMCs. Subjects who had been exposed to COVID-19, were actively infected with it, or had recovered from it provided the deeply sampled blood TCRbeta repertoires that made up the dataset. A freely available public database, intended as a resource for researchers studying the immune response to SARS-CoV-2, is where the repertoires were released. The samples were drawn from two sources: the first 160 participants of the ongoing ImmuneRACE study, and 1,000 to 1,500 subjects contributed by 6 global collaborators. Nearly every sample came with metadata listing a de-identified subject ID, COVID-19 status, age in years and sex. Where available, HLA class I and class II types were taken from metadata supplied by the sample provider and were not determined by assay-based typing.

The paper as a whole reports these results and caveats: How much clinical and demographic metadata was included differed by source and by participant, and the metadata was provided uncurated.

Enrolling through a virtual design, the prospective study's participants ranged in age from about 18 to 89 years and lived across 24 United States geographic areas. Cohort assignment in the prospective study relied on participant-reported clinical history from a screening survey and a study questionnaire. In the prospective study, mobile phlebotomists collected whole blood, serum and a nasopharyngeal or oropharyngeal swab from each participant. Prospective study participants could optionally give additional blood draws and questionnaires over a roughly two-month period. Before DNA extraction, blood samples from the prospective study were shipped at room temperature or frozen. TCRbeta CDR3 regions were amplified from genomic DNA using the immunoSEQ Assay, a bias-controlled multiplex PCR. In the paper's pipeline: The number of nucleated cells in each sample was estimated from the amplification of reference gene primers within the assay. To quantify the absolute abundance of each unique TCRbeta CDR3 rearrangement, sequence reads were collapsed and filtered. For each sample, productive Simpson clonality was calculated as the square root of Simpson's diversity index across productive rearrangements. TCRdb obtained this table from immuneACCESS and retained in-frame rearrangements with V and J assigned. These tables miss some clones; where compared with another copy, unresolved V genes account for less than half of the shortfall, and the remainder is unexplained. The V and J calls and the clone size are those of that table, but D and trimming were determined from the DNA. The sample has about 260,000 clones on record, approximately 79% of them singletons. The ten largest clonotypes hold approximately 4% of the sample.

In the germline V gene, CDR1 corresponds to SGDLS and CDR2 to YYNGEE. Inclusive of the bounding cysteine and phenylalanine, the CDR3 is 16 residues long. Only the CDR3 DNA stays, 48 bases, in frame from base 1. V has 4 bases trimmed and J has 8 bases trimmed; junction bases matching no gene number 17. The receptor was isolated from a man aged 30 to 45 with acute COVID-19. The sequence is built from TRBV9 and TRBJ1-2, with 7 bases aligning to TRBD1. Sequencing used PBMCs or T cells enriched from blood (not recorded which). The nucleotide sequence reads as follows: TGTGCCAGCAGCCCCTCAGGGGGTGGTCGGCCGGCAGGCTACACCTTC. This translates into CASSPSGGGRPAGYTF.